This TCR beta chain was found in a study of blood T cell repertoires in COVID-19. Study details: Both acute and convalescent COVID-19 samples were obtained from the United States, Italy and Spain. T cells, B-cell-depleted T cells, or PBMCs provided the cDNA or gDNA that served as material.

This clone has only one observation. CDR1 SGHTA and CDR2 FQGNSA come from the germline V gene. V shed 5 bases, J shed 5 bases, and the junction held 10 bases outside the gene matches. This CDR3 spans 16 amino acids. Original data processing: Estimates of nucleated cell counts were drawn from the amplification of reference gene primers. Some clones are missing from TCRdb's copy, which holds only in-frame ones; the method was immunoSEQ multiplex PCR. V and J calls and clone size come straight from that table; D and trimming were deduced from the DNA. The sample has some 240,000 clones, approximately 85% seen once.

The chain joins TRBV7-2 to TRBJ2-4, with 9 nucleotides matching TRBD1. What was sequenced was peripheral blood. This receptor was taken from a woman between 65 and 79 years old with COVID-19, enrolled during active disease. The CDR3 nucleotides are TGTGCCAGCAGCAGAGGGACAGGGTGGGTGCAAAACATTCAGTACTTC. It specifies CASSRGTGWVQNIQYF.